A single sample gave rise to the 14 T cell receptor beta chains below, sequenced in a study of CD8 T cells in acute hepatitis C reinfection. The time point here: acute HCV infection, within 168 days of estimated infection date. No in vitro expansion preceded sequencing of these hepatitis C virus-specific cells, which were studied ex vivo. Produced via immunoSEQ multiplex PCR; TCRdb's table is partial and in-frame only. The sample lists fewer than 300 clones, about 75% occurring once. Study results and limitations: Overrepresentation in the naive pool did not explain the preferential TRBV04 and TRBV06 usage seen in all groups.

The specimen comprised HCV NS3-1073 tetramer-sorted CD8+ T cells from PBMCs, sampled during acute infection. Source of these receptors: a man between 18 and 35 years old with chronic hepatitis C.

This clone has just a few counts. The chain joins TRBV4-2 to TRBJ1-2; unclear D gene. V dropped 0 bases and J dropped 12 bases, with 14 bases sitting between them. This CDR3 is built from 13 residues. CDR1 and CDR2 (germline): LGHNA, YNFKEQ. CDR3 in DNA: TGTGCCAGCAGCCAAGAGTGGGGATCAGAGCACACCTTC. Translation gives CASSQEWGSEHTF.

CDR3 DNA: TGTGCCAGCAGTTACTCGACTAGGGCCGGAAACACCATATATTTT. It codes for CASSYSTRAGNTIYF. The chain has TRBV6-5 and TRBJ1-3; D remains ambiguous. The germline CDR1 and CDR2 sequences are MNHEY and SVGAGI. The V end lost 0 bases, the J end lost 4 bases, and 10 bases lay between the germline ends. This CDR3 spans 15 amino acids.

This clone was observed a single time. The chain carries TRBV7-6 and TRBJ2-2, with 9 bases that match TRBD2. Germline V gene lookup returns CDR1 SGHVS and CDR2 FNYEAQ. V dropped 5 bases and J dropped 1; count of bases not matched to a gene: 5. The CDR3 extends over 16 amino acids. CDR3: CASSPETSGNTGELFF. CDR3 in DNA: TGTGCCAGCAGCCCCGAGACTAGCGGGAACACCGGGGAGCTGTTTTTT.

This clone was observed a few times. CDR3 in DNA: TGCGCCAGCAGCCAAGAGGTAGCGGGGGGGCTTGAGCAGTACTTC. Translation: CASSQEVAGGLEQYF. The rearrangement links TRBV4-3 to TRBJ2-7, with 11 bases fitting TRBD2. Looked up from germline, CDR1 is LGHNA and CDR2 is YSLEER. V lost 0 bases, J lost 7 bases, and 5 bases stayed unmatched. This CDR3 has 15 residues.

The chain uses TRBV29-1 and TRBJ1-3; D ambiguous. This CDR3 region has 15 residues. V was clipped by 0 bases and J by 0 bases, with 9 bases between them. Germline V CDR1 and CDR2: SQVTM, ANQGSEA. The CDR3 protein is CSVEDLNVSGNTIYF. The CDR3 bases are TGCAGCGTTGAAGATCTTAACGTCTCTGGAAACACCATATATTTT.

The chain employs TRBV5-8 and TRBJ2-3; 16 bases agree with TRBD2. Germline CDR1 SGHTS, CDR2 YDEGEE. With V trimmed by 2 bases and J by 0 bases, 9 bases remained unmatched. The CDR3 runs 20 residues. The CDR3 region has the DNA TGTGCCAGCAGCTTCCCACCGGGACTAGCGGGGGGGCTTAGCACAGATACGCAGTATTTT. Its protein is CASSFPPGLAGGLSTDTQYF.

J is TRBJ2-1 and V is TRBV7-2; 12 bases are shared with TRBD2. Trimming cost V 2 bases and J 8 bases; bases outside gene matches: 7. Germline V gene sequence: CDR1 SGHTA, CDR2 FQGNSA. The CDR3 spans 16 residues. The CDR3 is CASSLLLAGGRDEQFF. CDR3 nucleotides: TGTGCCAGCAGCTTACTGCTAGCGGGAGGGCGAGATGAGCAGTTCTTC.

The chain is built from TRBV15 and TRBJ2-2; 7 nucleotides match TRBD1. This CDR3 contains 15 residues. J lost 5 bases, V lost 4 bases, and 7 bases had no gene match. Germline loops: CDR1 LNHNV, CDR2 YYDKDF (reference sequence). CDR3 sequence: CATSIDRARTGELFF. Written as DNA, the CDR3 is TGTGCCACCAGCATTGACAGGGCACGAACCGGGGAGCTGTTTTTT.

The chain has TRBV4-2 and TRBJ2-3, with 8 bases aligning to TRBD1. The CDR3 covers 16 residues. V lost 0 bases and J lost 9; bases outside the gene matches: 11. CDR1 is LGHNA and CDR2 is YNFKEQ in the germline V gene. CDR3 amino acids: CASSQEVDRAWGTQYF. CDR3 nucleotides: TGTGCCAGCAGCCAAGAAGTGGACAGGGCTTGGGGGACGCAGTATTTT.

The J gene is TRBJ2-7, the V gene TRBV27; 12 nucleotides line up with TRBD2. The germline V gene encodes CDR1 MNHEY and CDR2 SMNVEV (reference sequence). Trimming took 2 bases from V and 6 from J; bases not matched to a gene: 2. This CDR3 comprises 14 residues. For the CDR3, the DNA is TGTGCCAGCAGTTTACTAGCGGGAGGGCTCGAGCAGTACTTC. It specifies CASSLLAGGLEQYF.

This clone was seen a few times. The J gene is TRBJ1-1, the V gene TRBV27; possible D gene TRBD1, 6 bases. This CDR3 comprises 14 residues. Per germline, CDR1 MNHEY and CDR2 SMNVEV (reference sequence). Trimming stripped 5 bases from V and 7 bases from J, with 17 bases between. This CDR3 is CASSPDPQGFEAFF. For the CDR3, the DNA is TGTGCCAGCAGTCCGGACCCACAGGGATTTGAAGCTTTCTTT.

The chain is built from TRBV23-1 and TRBJ1-5; D gene unclear. TRBV23-1 carries the ORF label, with uncertain function. The CDR3 is 17 amino acids. V lost 0 bases and J lost 4, with 16 bases in between. CDR3: CASSQSGSVRGNQPQHF. The CDR3 coding sequence is TGCGCCAGCAGTCAATCGGGAAGCGTTCGAGGGAATCAGCCCCAGCATTTT.

The rearrangement uses TRBV7-7 and TRBJ2-6; D gene uncertain. The germline V gene has CDR1 SSHAT and CDR2 FNYEAQ (reference sequence). This CDR3 spans 18 amino acids. Trimming left V 5 bases short and J 5 bases short, with 22 bases between. In DNA, the CDR3 is TGTGCCAGCAGCGAAGCTGTAGTGCCACAAAGTCGGGCCAACGTCCTGACTTTC. This codes for CASSEAVVPQSRANVLTF.

The chain joins TRBV18 to TRBJ1-4, with D possibly TRBD1 on 6 matching bases. The CDR3 is 18 amino acids. V lost 4 bases to trimming and J lost 0 bases, with 18 bases between them. Looked up from germline, CDR1 is KGHSH and CDR2 is LQKENI. The CDR3 DNA follows: TGTGCCAGCTCACTCGGACAGACCGCTATCGCAACTAATGAAAAACTGTTTTTT. It codes for CASSLGQTAIATNEKLFF.